This entry lists 27 T cell receptor beta chains sequenced from one sample in a study of blood T cell repertoires in COVID-19. Sequencing was performed with immunoSEQ multiplex PCR; in TCRdb, only in-frame clones are kept and a portion is missing. The data contain 70,000 to 80,000 clones, around 90% of them singletons. The sequenced material came from peripheral blood. The receptors were gathered from a human donor in a cohort sampled during active COVID-19.

The chain joins TRBV18 to TRBJ1-5, with D possibly being TRBD1 (5 bases). This CDR3 is built from 15 residues. Trimming removed 0 bases at V and 6 bases at J, with 12 bases between. Germline values: CDR1 KGHSH, CDR2 LQKENI. CDR3 in DNA: TGTGCCAGCTCACCACCGGAGGGGCACGGTCAGCCCCAGCATTTT. This translates into CASSPPEGHGQPQHF.

The V and J genes are TRBV15 and TRBJ2-7; possible D gene TRBD2, 6 bases. The CDR3 is made up of 14 amino acids. Germline V gene lookup returns CDR1 LNHNV and CDR2 YYDKDF (reference sequence). The germline V and J ends were trimmed by 1 base and 2 bases, with 9 bases remaining between them. DNA for the CDR3: TGTGCCACCAGCAGAGCCGGGAGAGCCTACGAGCAGTACTTC. Residues: CATSRAGRAYEQYF.

The chain couples TRBV19 to TRBJ1-2; weak D call: TRBD1 (6 bases). This CDR3 contains 16 residues. Trimming cost V 8 bases and J 5 bases, with 24 bases left between them. The germline V gene has CDR1 LNHDA and CDR2 SQIVND (reference sequence). The chain's CDR3 is CASRSEGGASFYGYTF. CDR3 coding DNA: TGTGCCAGTCGGTCCGAGGGGGGGGCCTCTTTTTATGGCTACACCTTC.

V is TRBV29-1 and J is TRBJ1-1; D is unresolved. Germline V gene sequence: CDR1 SQVTM, CDR2 ANQGSEA. V gave up 7 bases and J gave up 0 bases, with 9 bases separating them. There are 12 residues in the CDR3. The CDR3 protein is CSAFVLNTEAFF. The CDR3 region has the DNA TGCAGCGCTTTCGTCTTGAACACTGAAGCTTTCTTT.

This chain links TRBV7-6 with TRBJ2-6; 7 bases align to TRBD1. CDR1 and CDR2 from the germline V gene are SGHVS and FNYEAQ. The CDR3 has 16 residues. The V and J ends lost 2 bases and 2 bases, in that order; junction bases with no gene match: 3. Here the CDR3 DNA reads TGTGCCAGCAGCTTAAGGGGGCAGGCTGGGGCCAACGTCCTGACTTTC. It specifies CASSLRGQAGANVLTF. Full variable domain (missing parts from reference TRBV7-6 and TRBJ2-6): GAGVSQSPRYKVTKRGQDVALRCDPISGHVSLYWYRQALGQGPEFLTYFNYEAQQDKSGLPNDRFSAERPEGSISTLTIQRTEQRDSAMYRCASSLRGQAGANVLTFGAGSRLTVL.

The chain links TRBV6-5 to TRBJ2-7, with 11 bases aligning to TRBD2. The CDR3 is made up of 14 amino acids. The V gene's germline CDR1 is MNHEY and CDR2 SVGAGI. V lost 7 bases to trimming and J lost 3 bases; unmatched junction nucleotides: 5. This CDR3 is CASTRLAGNYEQYF. In nucleotides, the CDR3 is TGTGCCAGCACGCGACTAGCGGGAAACTACGAGCAGTACTTC.

V is TRBV10-1 and J is TRBJ2-3, with D maybe TRBD1 (6 bases). Between the trimmed V and J ends, which lost 0 bases and 1 base, there was a span of 11 bases. The CDR3 extends over 16 amino acids. From germline, CDR1 is WNHNN and CDR2 SYGVQD (reference sequence). DNA of the CDR3: TGCGCCAGCAGTGAGTCCGTCAGGGGCGGCACAGATACGCAGTATTTT. Translating gives CASSESVRGGTDTQYF.

Worth noting for this clone: A read error may produce the germline difference seen at one junction end. The chain recombines TRBV10-2 with TRBJ2-5, with 11 positions matching TRBD2. CDR1 and CDR2 from the germline V gene are WSHSY and SAAADI. CDR3 length equals 10 residues. CDR3: CASRILAGDF. The CDR3 coding sequence is TGCGCCAGCAGGATACTAGCGGGGGACTTC.

The V and J genes are TRBV27 and TRBJ1-4; 7 bases are a match to TRBD1. The junction had 9 bases not matched to a gene; V was cut back by 4 bases and J by 10 bases. CDR1 and CDR2 from the germline V gene are MNHEY and SMNVEV (reference sequence). This CDR3 comprises 14 residues. This CDR3 reads CASSSGTAPRKLFF. For the CDR3, the DNA is TGTGCCAGCAGTTCCGGGACAGCGCCCCGAAAACTGTTTTTT.

The genes are TRBV3-1 (or the pseudogene TRBV3-2) and TRBJ1-6, with D possibly being TRBD1 (6 bases). The germline gives CDR1 LGHDT, CDR2 YNNKEL (reference sequence). V was clipped by 4 bases and J by 7 bases, with 17 bases between them. The CDR3 sequence is 16 residues long. The CDR3 DNA reads as TGTGCCAGCAGCCGTAGACAGGCTCAGGGGAATTCACCCCTCCACTTT. Protein: CASSRRQAQGNSPLHF.

J is TRBJ1-6 and V is TRBV3-1 (or the pseudogene TRBV3-2); 9 bases fit TRBD1. This CDR3 is built from 14 residues. Germline values: CDR1 LGHDT, CDR2 YNNKEL (reference sequence). With 1 base clipped from V and 9 bases from J, the junction kept 1 base outside the gene matches. The CDR3 region is CASSQVTGGSPLHF. CDR3 nucleotides: TGTGCCAGCAGCCAAGTGACAGGGGGTTCACCCCTCCACTTT.

Here the CDR3 DNA reads TGTGCCAGCAGCTTAGTAGGGGCCCTAGACTATGGCTACACCTTC. Encoded protein: CASSLVGALDYGYTF. The chain has TRBV11-2 and TRBJ1-2; D perhaps matches TRBD1 (5 bases). Between the trimmed V and J ends, which lost 1 base and 3 bases, there was a span of 12 bases. The CDR3 runs 15 residues. Germline V lookup: CDR1 SGHAT, CDR2 FQNNGV. The variable domain in full, with the rest retrieved from reference TRBV11-2 and TRBJ1-2, is EAGVAQSPRYKIIEKRQSVAFWCNPISGHATLYWYQQILGQGPKLLIQFQNNGVVDDSQLPKDRFSAERLKGVDSTLKIQPAKLEDSAVYLCASSLVGALDYGYTFGSGTRLTVV.

The chain is built from TRBV30 and TRBJ1-5; no definite D call. The CDR3 spans 12 residues. The V end lost 7 bases, the J end lost 4 bases, and 11 bases lay between the germline ends. Germline V lookup: CDR1 GTSNPN, CDR2 SVGIG (reference sequence). The DNA for the CDR3 is TGTGCCTACCGAGCGGGGAATCAGCCCCAGCATTTT. Residues: CAYRAGNQPQHF.

This clone was counted only a few times. V gene TRBV30 combines with J gene TRBJ1-4; D uncertain. Per the germline V gene, CDR1 is GTSNPN and CDR2 is SVGIG (reference sequence). V gave up 0 bases and J gave up 4 bases, with 6 bases separating them. CDR3 length: 13 amino acids. CDR3 DNA: TGTGCCTGGAGTGTACAACGTAATGAAAAACTGTTTTTT. This translates into CAWSVQRNEKLFF.

The J gene is TRBJ2-1, the V gene TRBV5-1; a weak D match, TRBD2 (7 bases). Germline V gene lookup returns CDR1 SGHRS and CDR2 YFSETQ. The CDR3 runs to 14 residues. V was clipped by 2 bases and J by 5 bases, with 11 bases between them. The CDR3 DNA is TGCGCCAGCAGCTTCGGGGGGCCTAACAATGAGCAGTTCTTC. This translates into CASSFGGPNNEQFF.

The genes are TRBV2 and TRBJ2-5, with 7 bases identical to TRBD2. This CDR3 contains 14 residues. Per the germline V gene, CDR1 is SNHLY and CDR2 is FYNNEI. Trimming took 7 bases from V and 5 from J; bases not matched to a gene: 10. The CDR3 protein is CASTLRGEGETQYF. CDR3 DNA: TGTGCCAGCACTTTACGGGGGGAGGGGGAGACCCAGTACTTC.

This chain connects TRBV27 to TRBJ2-2; 7 nucleotides align to TRBD1. Germline values: CDR1 MNHEY, CDR2 SMNVEV (reference sequence). With 6 bases clipped from V and 3 bases from J, the junction kept 4 bases outside the gene matches. This CDR3 comprises 14 residues. In DNA form, the CDR3 reads TGTGCCAGCAGGATTACAGGGGACACCGGGGAGCTGTTTTTT. As protein: CASRITGDTGELFF.

The V and J genes are TRBV5-1 and TRBJ1-2, with a tentative D call TRBD1 (5 bases). The V gene lost 2 bases and the J gene lost 3 bases, with 8 bases spanning the gap. Germline V gene data show CDR1 as SGHRS and CDR2 as YFSETQ. The length of the CDR3 is 13 residues. CDR3: CASSFEGDYGYTF. The CDR3 region has the DNA TGCGCCAGCAGCTTCGAAGGGGACTATGGCTACACCTTC. Combining the CDR3 with reference TRBV5-1 and TRBJ1-2 gives the whole variable domain KAGVTQTPRYLIKTRGQQVTLSCSPISGHRSVSWYQQTPGQGLQFLFEYFSETQRNKGNFPGRFSGRQFSNSRSEMNVSTLELGDSALYLCASSFEGDYGYTFGSGTRLTVV.

The V call is TRBV16, the J call TRBJ1-1; D may be TRBD1 (6 bases). Trimming pared 5 bases from V and 3 bases from J, leaving 16 bases between. Looked up from germline, CDR1 is KGHSY and CDR2 is FQNENV. The CDR3 spans 15 residues. CDR3 nucleotides: TGTGCCAGCAGCTCACCAGAATGGGGGCACACTGAAGCTTTCTTT. It codes for CASSSPEWGHTEAFF.

This chain uses TRBV5-1 with TRBJ2-2; 9 bases are a match to TRBD1. Germline V gene sequence: CDR1 SGHRS, CDR2 YFSETQ. V lost 4 bases and J lost 6; bases outside the gene matches: 4. The CDR3 contains 14 residues. For the CDR3, the DNA is TGCGCCAGCAGCCCGACAGGGGGGTCCGGGGAGCTGTTTTTT. Protein: CASSPTGGSGELFF. The full variable domain, its missing parts supplied by reference TRBV5-1 and TRBJ2-2, is KAGVTQTPRYLIKTRGQQVTLSCSPISGHRSVSWYQQTPGQGLQFLFEYFSETQRNKGNFPGRFSGRQFSNSRSEMNVSTLELGDSALYLCASSPTGGSGELFFGEGSRLTVL.

V is TRBV5-1 and J is TRBJ2-1; D gene unclear. CDR3 length equals 14 residues. V was cut by 4 bases and J by 2 bases, with 10 bases left in between. Germline V CDR1 and CDR2: SGHRS, YFSETQ. In DNA form, the CDR3 reads TGCGCCAGCAGCCTAAGTCTGACCTACAATGAGCAGTTCTTC. Translated: CASSLSLTYNEQFF.

V usage is TRBV28 and J usage is TRBJ1-6; possibly TRBD1 for D (5 bases). The germline gives CDR1 MDHEN, CDR2 SYDVKM. The CDR3 covers 12 residues. With 8 bases removed from V and 7 bases from J, the gap between germline ends came to 9 bases. CDR3 sequence (DNA): TGTGCCAGCTTGACAGCCAATTCACCCCTCCACTTT. Its translation: CASLTANSPLHF.

Notes on this clone: Different DNA sequences within this sample yield the same CDR3. The V gene is TRBV18, the J gene TRBJ1-1, with D unclear. From germline, CDR1 is KGHSH and CDR2 LQKENI. This CDR3 has 13 amino acids. The V end was cut by 4 bases, the J end by 2 bases, with 8 bases between. CDR3 nucleotide sequence: TGTGCCAGCTCACGGACTGAAAACACTGAAGCTTTCTTT. As protein: CASSRTENTEAFF.

The chain combines TRBV19 with TRBJ1-1; D call uncertain. V was clipped by 5 bases and J by 8 bases, with 15 bases between them. CDR1 and CDR2 from the germline V gene are LNHDA and SQIVND (reference sequence). The CDR3 has 13 amino acids. CDR3 nucleotide sequence: TGTGCCAGTAGTTTCCTTCGGTTCCCCGAAGCTTTCTTT. This codes for CASSFLRFPEAFF. The full variable domain, rest sourced from reference TRBV19 and TRBJ1-1, is DGGITQSPKYLFRKEGQNVTLSCEQNLNHDAMYWYRQDPGQGLRLIYYSQIVNDFQKGDIAEGYSVSREKKESFPLTVTSAQKNPTAFYLCASSFLRFPEAFFGQGTRLTVV.

In the case of this clone: Other DNA sequences in this specimen translate into the identical CDR3. The rearrangement joins TRBV18 to TRBJ2-7, with 8 bases identical to TRBD1. The CDR3 spans 15 residues. Germline CDR1 reads KGHSH; CDR2 reads LQKENI. V lost 3 bases, J lost 0 bases, and 4 bases stayed unmatched. The CDR3 here is CASSPGQGSSYEQYF. CDR3 DNA: TGTGCCAGCTCACCTGGACAGGGTTCCTCCTACGAGCAGTACTTC.

The chain couples TRBV6-5 to TRBJ2-1; 13 nucleotides align to TRBD2. In germline, CDR1 is MNHEY, CDR2 SVGAGI. V shed 4 bases, J shed 8 bases, and the junction held 5 bases outside the gene matches. The CDR3 has 15 amino acids. The CDR3 here is CASSFTSGGGHEQFF. CDR3 DNA: TGTGCCAGCAGTTTTACTAGCGGGGGGGGGCATGAGCAGTTCTTC.

This chain connects TRBV5-8 to TRBJ2-7; the D is unclear. The V gene lost 1 base and the J gene lost 0 bases, with 5 bases spanning the gap. Germline V CDR1 and CDR2: SGHTS, YDEGEE. CDR3 length: 13 residues. This chain's CDR3 is CASSLYSSYEQYF. CDR3 nucleotide sequence: TGTGCCAGCAGCTTGTATAGCTCCTACGAGCAGTACTTC.